A single sample is the source of the 19 T cell receptor beta chains below, sequenced in a study of cytomegalovirus exposure and HLA in healthy donors. The PCR contained 60 Vbeta and 13 Jbeta primers. Produced via immunoSEQ multiplex PCR; TCRdb's table is partial and in-frame only. The repertoire holds more than 150,000 clones, with 65% to 85% as singletons. The sequencing input was PBMCs. These TCRs come from a middle-aged woman in good health and CMV-seropositive.

The genes are TRBV7-9 and TRBJ1-2; possibly TRBD1 for D (6 bases). CDR1 is SEHNR, CDR2 FQNEAQ, per germline (reference sequence). V dropped 0 bases and J dropped 6 bases, with 11 bases sitting between them. The CDR3 covers 14 residues. The DNA of the CDR3 is TGTGCCAGCAGCTTAGCTGACAGGTTTGATGGCTACACCTTC. The encoded protein is CASSLADRFDGYTF. Complete variable domain (other parts from reference TRBV7-9 and TRBJ1-2): DTGVSQNPRHKITKRGQNVTFRCDPISEHNRLYWYRQTLGQGPEFLTYFQNEAQLEKSRLLSDRFSAERPKGSFSTLEIQRTEQGDSAMYLCASSLADRFDGYTFGSGTRLTVV.

The V gene is TRBV4-1, the J gene TRBJ1-4; possibly TRBD1 for D (5 bases). Germline values: CDR1 MGHRA, CDR2 YSYEKL. The CDR3 runs 16 residues. Trimming took 3 bases from V and 8 from J, leaving 19 bases between them. The CDR3 DNA reads as TGCGCCAGCAGCCACGCCGGGACTGCCCGGTGGGAAAAACTGTTTTTT. It translates to CASSHAGTARWEKLFF.

This chain joins TRBV6-5 and TRBJ2-1; 7 bases agree with TRBD1. The V and J ends lost 6 bases and 5 bases, in that order; junction bases with no gene match: 10. The CDR3 length is 15 residues. Germline V gene data show CDR1 as MNHEY and CDR2 as SVGAGI. DNA of the CDR3: TGTGCCAGCAGCCGACGGACAGGCCAAAACAATGAGCAGTTCTTC. It translates to CASSRRTGQNNEQFF.

This clone was counted only a few times. The rearrangement joins TRBV7-2 to TRBJ2-1; 11 bases map to TRBD2. This CDR3 comprises 18 residues. CDR1 and CDR2 from the germline V gene are SGHTA and FQGNSA. After removal of 3 bases from V and 4 bases from J, the junction contained 11 bases not matched to a gene. The CDR3 here is CASSLRGLSGGAYNEQFF. The DNA for the CDR3 is TGTGCCAGCAGCTTGAGGGGCCTTAGCGGGGGGGCGTACAATGAGCAGTTCTTC.

J is TRBJ1-4 and V is TRBV4-1; D unresolved. The germline CDR1 and CDR2 sequences are MGHRA and YSYEKL. This CDR3 has 17 residues. V gave up 1 base and J gave up 7 bases, with 19 bases separating them. CDR3 sequence reads: CASSQGHNERPVEKLFF. CDR3 in DNA: TGCGCCAGCAGCCAAGGTCATAATGAACGCCCGGTTGAAAAACTGTTTTTT.

This sequence joins TRBV6-5 and TRBJ1-2; D gene unclear. Per the germline V gene, CDR1 is MNHEY and CDR2 is SVGAGI. Trimming pared 9 bases from V and 6 bases from J, leaving 14 bases between. CDR3 length: 12 amino acids. The CDR3 protein is CASYIGIHGYTF. In nucleotides, the CDR3 is TGTGCCAGTTACATCGGGATACATGGCTACACCTTC.

The chain links TRBV6-5 to TRBJ1-1; D might be TRBD1 (6 bases). CDR1 MNHEY and CDR2 SVGAGI come from the germline V gene. This CDR3 has 13 amino acids. V shed 6 bases and J shed 10 bases, with 18 bases lying between them. CDR3: CASRQRGTLRAFF. CDR3 bases: TGTGCCAGCAGACAGAGGGGGACCCTCCGAGCTTTCTTT.

V and J are TRBV7-9 and TRBJ2-5; D is perhaps TRBD1 (5 bases). Per germline, CDR1 SEHNR and CDR2 FQNEAQ (reference sequence). The CDR3 totals 13 residues. V was clipped by 1 base and J by 9 bases, with 12 bases between them. The CDR3 sequence: CASSLDRLGAQYF. In nucleotides, the CDR3 is TGTGCCAGCAGCTTAGATCGTTTAGGGGCCCAGTACTTC.

The chain joins TRBV6-1 to TRBJ1-2, with D unclear. V lost 4 bases and J lost 10, with 13 bases in between. Germline V gene data show CDR1 as MNHNS and CDR2 as SASEGT. The CDR3 length is 12 residues. The CDR3 loop is CASSGLSVVYTF. In DNA form, the CDR3 reads TGTGCCAGCAGTGGACTCTCCGTCGTCTACACCTTC.

To note about this clone: Within the sample, other DNA sequences also encode this same CDR3. The chain couples TRBV2 to TRBJ2-3, with a possible D match to TRBD1 (6 bases). This CDR3 spans 14 amino acids. V lost 8 bases and J 3 bases, leaving 15 bases between the germline ends. The germline V gene encodes CDR1 SNHLY and CDR2 FYNNEI. CDR3 amino acids: CASRTGTETDTQYF. For the CDR3, the DNA is TGTGCCAGCCGCACAGGGACGGAGACAGATACGCAGTATTTT. Looking up the rest from reference TRBV2 and TRBJ2-3 gives the full variable domain: EPEVTQTPSHQVTQMGQEVILRCVPISNHLYFYWYRQILGQKVEFLVSFYNNEISEKSEIFDDQFSVERPDGSNFTLKIRSTKLEDSAMYFCASRTGTETDTQYFGPGTRLTVL.

The genes are TRBV7-9 and TRBJ1-6; no clear D gene. The CDR3 extends over 14 amino acids. The germline V gene has CDR1 SEHNR and CDR2 FQNEAQ (reference sequence). V lost 7 bases to trimming and J lost 6 bases, with 13 bases between them. The chain's CDR3 is CASTLESVNSPLHF. CDR3 nucleotide sequence: TGTGCCAGCACCCTGGAGTCAGTTAATTCACCCCTCCACTTT.

This sequence joins TRBV11-3 and TRBJ2-5, with unresolved D. CDR1 and CDR2 (germline): SGHNT, YENEEA. This CDR3 is 12 amino acids long. Trimming stripped 2 bases from V and 3 bases from J, with 4 bases between. The CDR3 DNA reads as TGTGCCAGCAGCTTAAATAAAGAGACCCAGTACTTC. Amino acid sequence: CASSLNKETQYF.

The chain joins TRBV7-2 to TRBJ1-2; 9 nucleotides match TRBD1. The CDR3 contains 14 residues. V trimming: 5 bases; J trimming: 5 bases; junction bases outside the gene matches: 6. Germline CDR1 reads SGHTA; CDR2 reads FQGNSA. As DNA, the CDR3 is TGTGCCAGCAGCGAAACAGGGGGCTGGTATGGCTACACCTTC. It specifies CASSETGGWYGYTF.

This clone has a handful of counts. The CDR3 coding sequence is TGTGCCAGCAGTTTGGTTAGCCGGAGCTCCTACGAGCAGTACTTC. Its protein product is CASSLVSRSSYEQYF. V gene TRBV6-6 combines with J gene TRBJ2-7; D is unclear. CDR1 is MNHNY and CDR2 is SVGAGI in the germline V gene (reference sequence). This CDR3 comprises 15 residues. With 4 bases removed from V and 0 bases from J, the gap between germline ends came to 13 bases.

V usage is TRBV7-3 and J usage is TRBJ2-3, with 7 bases lining up with TRBD2. From germline, CDR1 is SGHTA and CDR2 FQGTGA. There are 14 residues in the CDR3. V lost 5 bases, J lost 7 bases, and 9 bases stayed unmatched. The CDR3 bases are TGTGCCAGCAGCCCAGGACTAGGAATGAATACGCAGTATTTT. It yields the protein CASSPGLGMNTQYF.

This clone was picked up a small number of times. The chain employs TRBV4-2 and TRBJ1-2; the match to TRBD1 covers 9 bases. With V trimmed by 4 bases and J by 6 bases, 12 bases remained unmatched. CDR3 size: 16 residues. Germline assignment: CDR1 LGHNA and CDR2 YNFKEQ. The DNA of the CDR3 is TGTGCCAGCAGCCCCGGAAATCAGGGACAGGGCCATGGCTACACCTTC. Its translation is CASSPGNQGQGHGYTF.

The rearrangement uses TRBV11-3 and TRBJ2-2, with a possible D match to TRBD2 (6 bases). The CDR3 is 18 residues long. V dropped 1 base and J dropped 2 bases, with 17 bases sitting between them. The germline V gene encodes CDR1 SGHNT and CDR2 YENEEA. CDR3 in DNA: TGTGCCAGCAGCTTAGGGGCGGGGAAGATGGGTAACACCGGGGAGCTGTTTTTT. It is translated as CASSLGAGKMGNTGELFF.

V usage is TRBV2 and J usage is TRBJ1-2, with no clear D. The germline CDR1 and CDR2 sequences are SNHLY and FYNNEI. This CDR3 is 11 amino acids long. Trimming removed 4 bases from V and 4 bases from J, with 4 bases in between. The CDR3 DNA reads as TGTGCCAGCAGTGCGGGCTATGGCTACACCTTC. Residues: CASSAGYGYTF.

V gene TRBV28 combines with J gene TRBJ1-4; 11 nucleotides line up with TRBD1. Trimming took 6 bases from V and 2 from J; bases not matched to a gene: 11. The CDR3 contains 18 residues. Germline CDR1 is MDHEN and CDR2 is SYDVKM. The CDR3 is CASSPWTGGLSTNEKLFF. The CDR3, as DNA: TGTGCCAGCAGCCCCTGGACAGGGGGCTTATCGACTAATGAAAAACTGTTTTTT.